This TCR beta chain was identified in a study of blood T cell repertoires in COVID-19. Study information: Collection of acute and convalescent COVID-19 samples took place in the United States, Italy and Spain. The cDNA or gDNA used as material had been derived from T cells, B-cell-depleted T cells, or PBMCs.

Seattle cases were enrolled at active infection and followed longitudinally. The CDR3 runs 20 residues. CDR1 and CDR2 (germline): SNHLY, FYNNEI. Trimming removed 4 bases from V and 7 bases from J; junction bases left unmatched: 25. This clone was counted a single time. Authors' analysis steps: Counts of nucleated cells, estimated from reference gene primer amplification, were obtained. Clones were read by immunoSEQ multiplex PCR, and TCRdb kept only the in-frame ones, dropping some. That table gives V, J and clone size, and the DNA gave D and trimming. The sample lists fewer than 200,000 clones, approximately 90% occurring once.

The sequence was obtained from a young man with COVID-19, enrolled during active disease. J is TRBJ2-7 and V is TRBV2; 10 nucleotides align to TRBD1. Input material: peripheral blood. In DNA, the CDR3 is TGTGCCAGCAGTGCTTCGCCCGAGGGGACAGGGGTCCGTTCGCGTTGGGAGCAGTACTTC. Its translation: CASSASPEGTGVRSRWEQYF.